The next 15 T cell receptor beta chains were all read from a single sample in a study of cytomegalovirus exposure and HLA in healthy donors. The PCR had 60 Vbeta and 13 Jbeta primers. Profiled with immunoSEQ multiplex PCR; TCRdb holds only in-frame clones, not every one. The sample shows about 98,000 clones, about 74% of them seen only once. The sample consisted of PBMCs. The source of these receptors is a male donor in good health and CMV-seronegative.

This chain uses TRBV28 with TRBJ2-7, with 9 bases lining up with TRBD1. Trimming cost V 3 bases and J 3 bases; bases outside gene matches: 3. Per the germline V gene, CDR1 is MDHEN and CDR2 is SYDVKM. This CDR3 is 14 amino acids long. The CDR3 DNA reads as TGTGCCAGCAGTTTCTGGACAGGGGTCTACGAGCAGTACTTC. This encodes CASSFWTGVYEQYF.

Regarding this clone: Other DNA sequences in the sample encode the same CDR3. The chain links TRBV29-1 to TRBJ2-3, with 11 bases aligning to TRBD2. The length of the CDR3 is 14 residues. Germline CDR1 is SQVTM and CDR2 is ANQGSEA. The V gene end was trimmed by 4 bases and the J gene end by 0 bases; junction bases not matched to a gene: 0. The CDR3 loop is CSVGLAGSTDTQYF. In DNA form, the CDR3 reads TGCAGCGTTGGACTAGCGGGGAGCACAGATACGCAGTATTTT.

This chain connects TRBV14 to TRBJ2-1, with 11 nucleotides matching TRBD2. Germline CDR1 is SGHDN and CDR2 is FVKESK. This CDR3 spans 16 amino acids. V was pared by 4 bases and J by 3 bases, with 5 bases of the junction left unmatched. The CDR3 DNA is TGTGCCAGCAGCCTCCCACTAGCGGGGGACTACAATGAGCAGTTCTTC. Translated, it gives CASSLPLAGDYNEQFF.

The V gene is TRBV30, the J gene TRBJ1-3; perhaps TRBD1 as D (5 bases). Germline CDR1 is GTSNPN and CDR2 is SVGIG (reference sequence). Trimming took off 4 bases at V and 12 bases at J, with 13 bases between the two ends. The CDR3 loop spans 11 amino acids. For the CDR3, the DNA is TGTGCCTGGACTACGGGACTACACATATATTTT. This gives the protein CAWTTGLHIYF. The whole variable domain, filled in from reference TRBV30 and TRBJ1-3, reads SQTIHQWPATLVQPVGSPLSLECTVEGTSNPNLYWYRQAAGRGLQLLFYSVGIGQISSEVPQNLSASRPQDRQFILSSKKLLLSDSGFYLCAWTTGLHIYFGEGSWLTVV.

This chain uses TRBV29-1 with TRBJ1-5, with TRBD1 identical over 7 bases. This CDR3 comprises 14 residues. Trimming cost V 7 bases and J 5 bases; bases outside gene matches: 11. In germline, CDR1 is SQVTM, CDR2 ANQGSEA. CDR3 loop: CSASTGWVDQPQHF. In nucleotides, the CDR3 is TGCAGCGCTTCGACAGGGTGGGTCGATCAGCCCCAGCATTTT.

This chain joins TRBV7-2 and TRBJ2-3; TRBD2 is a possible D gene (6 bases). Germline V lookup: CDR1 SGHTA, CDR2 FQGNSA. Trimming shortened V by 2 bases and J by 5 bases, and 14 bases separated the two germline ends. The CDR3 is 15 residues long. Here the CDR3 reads CASSLTRDSLDTQYF. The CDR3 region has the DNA TGTGCCAGCAGCTTAACTCGGGACTCTTTAGATACGCAGTATTTT.

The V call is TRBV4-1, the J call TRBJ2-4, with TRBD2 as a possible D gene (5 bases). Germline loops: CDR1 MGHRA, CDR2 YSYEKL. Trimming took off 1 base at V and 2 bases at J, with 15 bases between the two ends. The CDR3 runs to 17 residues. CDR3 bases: TGCGCCAGCAGCCAAGGGCTAGCTGCTCCGACCAAAAACATTCAGTACTTC. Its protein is CASSQGLAAPTKNIQYF.

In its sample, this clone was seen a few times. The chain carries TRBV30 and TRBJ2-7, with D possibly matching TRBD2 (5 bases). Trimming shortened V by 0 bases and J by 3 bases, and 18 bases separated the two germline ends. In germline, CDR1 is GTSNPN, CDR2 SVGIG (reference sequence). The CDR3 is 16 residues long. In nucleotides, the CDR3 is TGTGCCTGGAGTGTACCGGCGGAGGATACCTACTACGAGCAGTACTTC. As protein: CAWSVPAEDTYYEQYF.

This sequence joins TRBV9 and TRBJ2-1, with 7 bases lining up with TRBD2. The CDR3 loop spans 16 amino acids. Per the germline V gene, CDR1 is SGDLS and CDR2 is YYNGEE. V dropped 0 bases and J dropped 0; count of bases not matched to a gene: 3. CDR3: CASSVAWGGSYNEQFF. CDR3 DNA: TGTGCCAGCAGCGTAGCCTGGGGGGGCTCCTACAATGAGCAGTTCTTC.

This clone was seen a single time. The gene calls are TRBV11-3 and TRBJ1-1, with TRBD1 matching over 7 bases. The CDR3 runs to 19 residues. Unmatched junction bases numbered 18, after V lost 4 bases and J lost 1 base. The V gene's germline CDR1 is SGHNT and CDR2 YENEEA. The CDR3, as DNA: TGTGCCAGCAGCTACAGGGCACTTAAACAGGGGCTAAGGAACACTGAAGCTTTCTTT. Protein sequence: CASSYRALKQGLRNTEAFF.

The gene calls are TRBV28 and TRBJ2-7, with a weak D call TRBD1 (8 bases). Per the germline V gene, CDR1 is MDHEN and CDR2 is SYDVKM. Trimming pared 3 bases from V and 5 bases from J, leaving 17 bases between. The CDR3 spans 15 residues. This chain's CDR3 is CASSLAGQGGHEQYF. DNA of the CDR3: TGTGCCAGCAGTTTGGCCGGACAGGGAGGGCACGAGCAGTACTTC. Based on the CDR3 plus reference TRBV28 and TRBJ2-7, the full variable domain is DVKVTQSSRYLVKRTGEKVFLECVQDMDHENMFWYRQDPGLGLRLIYFSYDVKMKEKGDIPEGYSVSREKKERFSLILESASTNQTSMYLCASSLAGQGGHEQYFGPGTRLTVT.

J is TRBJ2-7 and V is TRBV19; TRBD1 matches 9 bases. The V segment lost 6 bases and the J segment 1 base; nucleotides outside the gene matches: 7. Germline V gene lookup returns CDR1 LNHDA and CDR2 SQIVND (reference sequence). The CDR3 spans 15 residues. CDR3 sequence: CASSLRDRASYEQYF. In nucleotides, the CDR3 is TGTGCCAGTAGCCTCCGGGACAGGGCATCCTACGAGCAGTACTTC.

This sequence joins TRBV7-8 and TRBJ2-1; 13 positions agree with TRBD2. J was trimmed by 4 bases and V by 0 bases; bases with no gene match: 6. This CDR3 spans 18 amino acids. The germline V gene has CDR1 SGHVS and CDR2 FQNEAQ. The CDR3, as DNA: TGTGCCAGCAGCTTAGCGCCGGGACTAGCGGGAAGGTACAATGAGCAGTTCTTC. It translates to CASSLAPGLAGRYNEQFF. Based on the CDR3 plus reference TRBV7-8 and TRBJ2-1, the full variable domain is GAGVSQSPRYKVAKRGQDVALRCDPISGHVSLFWYQQALGQGPEFLTYFQNEAQLDKSGLPSDRFFAERPEGSVSTLKIQRTQQEDSAVYLCASSLAPGLAGRYNEQFFGPGTRLTVL.

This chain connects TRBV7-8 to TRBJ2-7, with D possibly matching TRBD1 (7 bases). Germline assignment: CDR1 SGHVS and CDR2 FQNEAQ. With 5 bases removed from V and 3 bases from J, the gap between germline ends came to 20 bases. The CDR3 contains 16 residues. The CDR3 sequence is CASSHPGGQIDYEQYF. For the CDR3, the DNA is TGTGCCAGCAGCCATCCCGGGGGACAGATAGACTACGAGCAGTACTTC. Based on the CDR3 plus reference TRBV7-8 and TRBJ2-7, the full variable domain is GAGVSQSPRYKVAKRGQDVALRCDPISGHVSLFWYQQALGQGPEFLTYFQNEAQLDKSGLPSDRFFAERPEGSVSTLKIQRTQQEDSAVYLCASSHPGGQIDYEQYFGPGTRLTVT.

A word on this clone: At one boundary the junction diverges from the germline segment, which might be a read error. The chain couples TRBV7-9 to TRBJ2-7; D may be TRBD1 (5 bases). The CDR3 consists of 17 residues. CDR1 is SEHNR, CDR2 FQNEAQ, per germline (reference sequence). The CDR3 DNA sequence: TGTTCCAGCAGCTTAGGGGCAGATAATAAATTAACCTACGAGCAGTACTTC. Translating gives CSSSLGADNKLTYEQYF.